A single sample gave rise to the 30 T cell receptor beta chains below, sequenced in a study of OX40 agonist ivuxolimab in advanced cancers. The library was prepared using the immunoSEQ multiplex PCR assay. TCRdb mirrors the immuneACCESS table, restricted to in-frame sequences. Some clones are absent from its copies; in checked studies, under half trace to an unresolved V gene, and the reason for the others is unknown. The sample has about 22,000 clones on record, around 84% of them singletons. The top ten clonotypes cover nearly 35% of the sample. The sample here was CD4+ or CD8+ T cells sorted from blood, taken in a trial of the OX40 agonist ivuxolimab. These receptors all stem from an adult with an advanced solid tumor such as melanoma, head and neck, liver or kidney cancer.

V is TRBV5-1 and J is TRBJ2-7; D might be TRBD1 (5 bases). V was shortened by 0 bases and J by 6 bases, with 10 bases between the two germline ends. This CDR3 has 13 residues. The germline CDR1 and CDR2 sequences are SGHRS and YFSETQ. The CDR3, as DNA: TGCGCCAGCAGCTTGGGGGGCATCAGCGAGCAGTACTTC. Encoded protein: CASSLGGISEQYF.

V and J are TRBV7-9 and TRBJ2-2, with 15 bases aligning to TRBD2. The V gene end was trimmed by 1 base and the J gene end by 5 bases; junction bases not matched to a gene: 2. The length of the CDR3 is 17 residues. CDR1 SEHNR and CDR2 FQNEAQ come from the germline V gene (reference sequence). The CDR3 sequence is CASSLGGLAGGTGELFF. CDR3 DNA sequence: TGTGCCAGCAGCTTAGGCGGACTAGCGGGAGGGACCGGGGAGCTGTTTTTT.

The gene calls are TRBV9 and TRBJ2-2, with TRBD2 matching 10 bases. The junction had 9 bases not matched to a gene; V was cut back by 7 bases and J by 6 bases. The CDR3 totals 15 residues. The germline V gene has CDR1 SGDLS and CDR2 YYNGEE. DNA of the CDR3: TGTGCCAGCTACCCTAGCGGGAGTGGTTCCGGGGAGCTGTTTTTT. Its protein is CASYPSGSGSGELFF.

The chain employs TRBV28 and TRBJ2-7; D is perhaps TRBD2 (6 bases). V was trimmed by 4 bases and J by 5 bases, leaving 27 bases between them. Germline CDR1 and CDR2: MDHEN and SYDVKM. The CDR3 is made up of 18 amino acids. The CDR3 nucleotides are TGTGCCAGCAGTTATAGCGTACGGGGGAGTAATATAGGGGACGAGCAGTACTTC. Translating it yields CASSYSVRGSNIGDEQYF.

The sample holds one count of this clone. The chain is built from TRBV9 and TRBJ2-2, with D maybe TRBD1 (6 bases). The germline V gene encodes CDR1 SGDLS and CDR2 YYNGEE. Between the trimmed V and J ends, which lost 4 bases and 4 bases, there was a span of 17 bases. The CDR3 runs 16 residues. The CDR3 loop is CASSLGTGTLTGELFF. The CDR3 DNA sequence: TGTGCCAGCAGCCTAGGCACAGGGACGCTCACCGGGGAGCTGTTTTTT.

This clone was observed once. The gene calls are TRBV7-2 and TRBJ2-7; possibly TRBD2 for D (5 bases). Trimming shortened V by 4 bases and J by 2 bases, and 21 bases separated the two germline ends. Germline CDR1 reads SGHTA; CDR2 reads FQGNSA. The CDR3 consists of 17 residues. In DNA, the CDR3 is TGTGCCAGCAGCTCCGGGGATTTATCGGAGAGCCCCTACGAGCAGTACTTC. It specifies CASSSGDLSESPYEQYF. Looking up the rest from reference TRBV7-2 and TRBJ2-7 gives the full variable domain: GAGVSQSPSNKVTEKGKDVELRCDPISGHTALYWYRQSLGQGLEFLIYFQGNSAPDKSGLPSDRFSAERTGGSVSTLTIQRTQQEDSAVYLCASSSGDLSESPYEQYFGPGTRLTVT.

The V gene is TRBV7-9, the J gene TRBJ1-2; perhaps TRBD1 as D (6 bases). Germline CDR1 reads SEHNR; CDR2 reads FQNEAQ (reference sequence). With 4 bases removed from V and 0 bases from J, the gap between germline ends came to 15 bases. The CDR3 contains 16 residues. CDR3 DNA sequence: TGTGCCAGCAGCTCGGACAGACAGATTACTAACTATGGCTACACCTTC. Protein: CASSSDRQITNYGYTF.

The gene calls are TRBV27 and TRBJ2-7; 11 bases map to TRBD2. CDR1 is MNHEY, CDR2 SMNVEV, per germline (reference sequence). The CDR3 covers 15 residues. Trimming took 5 bases from V and 2 from J; bases not matched to a gene: 5. The CDR3 reads CASSIGTSGAYEQYF. The CDR3 nucleotides are TGTGCCAGCAGTATCGGGACTAGCGGTGCCTACGAGCAGTACTTC.

The chain uses TRBV28 and TRBJ2-1, with D possibly TRBD2 on 6 matching bases. This CDR3 has 14 amino acids. Deletions cut 7 bases from V and 6 bases from J, with 16 bases between. CDR1 is MDHEN, CDR2 SYDVKM, per germline. The CDR3 bases are TGTGCCAGCACCCGCGGGCTAGCGCTCAATGAGCAGTTCTTC. Amino acid sequence: CASTRGLALNEQFF.

This chain connects TRBV28 to TRBJ1-2; no clear D gene. CDR1 and CDR2 (germline): MDHEN, SYDVKM. V lost 2 bases, J lost 3 bases, and 19 bases lay in between. The CDR3 sequence is 17 residues long. In DNA, the CDR3 is TGTGCCAGCAGTTTACCCGACGGGGTAGGAAGGGACTATGGCTACACCTTC. It encodes CASSLPDGVGRDYGYTF.

The count of this clone is one. The CDR3 DNA follows: TGCGCCAGCAGCCAAGAGGGTGTGGGGAGGTACAATGAGCAGTTCTTC. Amino acids: CASSQEGVGRYNEQFF. This rearrangement joins TRBV4-1 to TRBJ2-1; tentative D call: TRBD2 (6 bases). V lost 0 bases, J lost 4 bases, and 13 bases lay in between. The CDR3 covers 16 residues. In germline, CDR1 is MGHRA, CDR2 YSYEKL.

V gene TRBV29-1 combines with J gene TRBJ2-7; TRBD2 aligns across 7 bases. V was clipped by 8 bases and J by 0 bases; unmatched bases: 10. CDR1 is SQVTM, CDR2 ANQGSEA, per germline. There are 14 residues in the CDR3. CDR3 DNA sequence: TGCAGCACCCAAGGGGAGGGCAGCTCCTACGAGCAGTACTTC. It yields the protein CSTQGEGSSYEQYF.

The V gene is TRBV10-2, the J gene TRBJ2-1; D ambiguous. Germline V gene sequence: CDR1 WSHSY, CDR2 SAAADI. The V end lost 3 bases, the J end lost 3 bases, and 12 bases lay between the germline ends. CDR3 length: 15 residues. DNA for the CDR3: TGCGCCAGCAGTGAAGGACCGGAAGGCTACAATGAGCAGTTCTTC. It codes for CASSEGPEGYNEQFF.

V and J are TRBV2 and TRBJ1-6, with 7 bases fitting TRBD1. This CDR3 is built from 14 residues. V lost 1 base and J lost 15; bases outside the gene matches: 9. Germline V gives CDR1 SNHLY, CDR2 FYNNEI. Here the CDR3 reads CASSEGGTVGLLHF. CDR3 DNA: TGTGCCAGCAGTGAAGGGGGGACAGTGGGTCTCCTCCACTTT.

The chain employs TRBV7-9 and TRBJ2-1, with TRBD1 identical over 9 bases. CDR1 and CDR2 from the germline V gene are SEHNR and FQNEAQ (reference sequence). The length of the CDR3 is 17 residues. The J segment lost 7 bases and the V segment lost 0 bases, leaving 10 bases of the junction unmatched. The CDR3 DNA reads TGTGCCAGCAGCTTAGCTGGGACAGGGCCCCGAGGAAATGAGCAGTTCTTC. Amino acid sequence: CASSLAGTGPRGNEQFF.

The chain is built from TRBV5-1 and TRBJ2-7; possible D gene TRBD2, 6 bases. Per the germline V gene, CDR1 is SGHRS and CDR2 is YFSETQ. This CDR3 spans 13 amino acids. V dropped 4 bases and J dropped 3 bases, with 11 bases sitting between them. CDR3 sequence: CASSVGTFYEQYF. CDR3 sequence (DNA): TGCGCCAGCAGCGTGGGGACTTTCTACGAGCAGTACTTC.

This chain links TRBV6-5 with TRBJ2-7; D is unclear. V gave up 0 bases and J gave up 4 bases, with 10 bases separating them. CDR1 is MNHEY, CDR2 SVGAGI, per germline. This CDR3 comprises 14 residues. As DNA, the CDR3 is TGTGCCAGCAGTTACTCGAAGTCAGCTTACGAGCAGTACTTC. It translates to CASSYSKSAYEQYF.

The gene calls are TRBV4-1 and TRBJ2-7; TRBD1 is a possible D gene (5 bases). CDR1 and CDR2 from the germline V gene are MGHRA and YSYEKL. The CDR3 extends over 16 amino acids. Trimming removed 0 bases at V and 3 bases at J, with 15 bases between. The chain's CDR3 is CASSQDQLDSFYEQYF. Written as DNA, the CDR3 is TGCGCCAGCAGCCAAGATCAGTTAGACAGCTTCTACGAGCAGTACTTC.

V usage is TRBV21-1 and J usage is TRBJ1-1; the D call in the table, TRBD1, was not verified against the DNA. TRBV21-1 is recorded as a pseudogene. This CDR3 is built from 16 residues. The chain's CDR3 is CASSKDSGRVNTEAFF. In nucleotides, the CDR3 is TGTGCCAGCAGCAAAGACTCTGGCAGGGTGAACACTGAAGCTTTCTTT.

This clone was seen just once. The rearrangement joins TRBV9 to TRBJ2-7; D might be TRBD1 (5 bases). Trimming left V 2 bases short and J 5 bases short, with 11 bases between. The CDR3 extends over 13 amino acids. The germline CDR1 and CDR2 sequences are SGDLS and YYNGEE. CDR3 amino acids: CASSVGIGDEQYF. In DNA, the CDR3 is TGTGCCAGCAGCGTCGGAATAGGGGACGAGCAGTACTTC.

This chain uses TRBV2 with TRBJ2-2, with 9 bases matching TRBD1. Germline CDR1 SNHLY, CDR2 FYNNEI. V trimming: 3 bases; J trimming: 3 bases; junction bases outside the gene matches: 5. The length of the CDR3 is 16 residues. The CDR3 loop reads CASSEGGTGYTGELFF. DNA of the CDR3: TGTGCCAGCAGTGAGGGCGGGACAGGGTACACCGGGGAGCTGTTTTTT.

The J gene is TRBJ2-1, the V gene TRBV9; 10 bases match TRBD2. Germline values: CDR1 SGDLS, CDR2 YYNGEE. The V and J ends lost 3 bases and 2 bases, in that order; junction bases with no gene match: 2. The CDR3 covers 15 residues. Written as DNA, the CDR3 is TGTGCCAGCAGCGCTAGCGGGAGCCCCTACAATGAGCAGTTCTTC. This gives the protein CASSASGSPYNEQFF. The full variable domain, its missing parts supplied by reference TRBV9 and TRBJ2-1, is DSGVTQTPKHLITATGQRVTLRCSPRSGDLSVYWYQQSLDQGLQFLIQYYNGEERAKGNILERFSAQQFPDLHSELNLSSLELGDSALYFCASSASGSPYNEQFFGPGTRLTVL.

This rearrangement joins TRBV19 to TRBJ1-2, with a possible D match to TRBD1 (6 bases). The CDR3 totals 15 residues. Germline V gives CDR1 LNHDA, CDR2 SQIVND (reference sequence). The germline V and J ends were trimmed by 3 bases and 7 bases, with 18 bases remaining between them. The CDR3 sequence: CASSIPWTVGGGYTF. The DNA of the CDR3 is TGTGCCAGTAGTATCCCCTGGACAGTCGGAGGTGGCTACACCTTC.

This chain joins TRBV28 and TRBJ1-1, with 7 bases lining up with TRBD1. The CDR3 contains 14 residues. Germline loops: CDR1 MDHEN, CDR2 SYDVKM. The V gene end was trimmed by 5 bases and the J gene end by 5 bases; junction bases not matched to a gene: 8. CDR3 nucleotides: TGTGCCAGCAGTCTGGGGACAGAAGGTACTGAAGCTTTCTTT. Its translation is CASSLGTEGTEAFF.

In DNA form, the CDR3 reads TGTGCCAGCAGCTCCGGGACAGATACCTACGAGCAGTACTTC. Protein sequence: CASSSGTDTYEQYF. J is TRBJ2-7 and V is TRBV11-3; 7 nucleotides align to TRBD1. Germline CDR1 is SGHNT and CDR2 is YENEEA. This CDR3 is 14 amino acids long. The junction had 5 bases not matched to a gene; V was cut back by 4 bases and J by 2 bases.

The gene calls are TRBV28 and TRBJ2-1, with 13 bases identical to TRBD2. Germline loops: CDR1 MDHEN, CDR2 SYDVKM. With 8 bases clipped from V and 0 bases from J, the junction kept 16 bases outside the gene matches. This CDR3 spans 20 amino acids. CDR3 DNA sequence: TGTGCCAGCCGTCCCGGCGGACTAGCGGGAGCCCCGAGCTCCTACAATGAGCAGTTCTTC. Its translation: CASRPGGLAGAPSSYNEQFF.

The rearrangement uses TRBV5-8 and TRBJ2-5, with 14 bases that match TRBD2. J was trimmed by 0 bases and V by 3 bases; bases with no gene match: 1. The CDR3 is 16 residues long. Germline assignment: CDR1 SGHTS and CDR2 YDEGEE. CDR3: CASSSGLAGDQETQYF. The CDR3 nucleotides are TGTGCCAGCAGCTCGGGACTAGCGGGGGACCAAGAGACCCAGTACTTC.

The chain is built from TRBV6-1 and TRBJ2-7, with 15 nucleotides matching TRBD2. J gave up 5 bases and V 3 bases, and 2 bases lay outside the gene matches. Germline CDR1 MNHNS, CDR2 SASEGT. CDR3 length: 15 residues. The CDR3 region has the DNA TGTGCCAGCAGTGAGGGACTAGCGGGAGGCCACGAGCAGTACTTC. As protein: CASSEGLAGGHEQYF.

This clone has more than one count but fewer than ten. The chain combines TRBV7-6 with TRBJ1-2; the match to TRBD1 covers 11 bases. V lost 1 base to trimming and J lost 6 bases; unmatched junction nucleotides: 4. This CDR3 is 15 amino acids long. Germline CDR1 is SGHVS and CDR2 is FNYEAQ. CDR3 sequence: CASSLGTGGADGYTF. The CDR3 region has the DNA TGTGCCAGCAGCTTAGGGACAGGGGGCGCCGATGGCTACACCTTC.

This rearrangement joins TRBV9 to TRBJ2-3; D not certain. The CDR3 is made up of 15 amino acids. V lost 0 bases and J lost 1, with 9 bases in between. CDR1 and CDR2 from the germline V gene are SGDLS and YYNGEE. The CDR3 spells CASSVVDQRTDTQYF. The CDR3 region has the DNA TGTGCCAGCAGCGTAGTCGACCAACGCACAGATACGCAGTATTTT.